The 26 T cell receptor beta chains listed next were all sequenced from one sample in a study of blood T cell repertoires in COVID-19 (dated by TCRdb to the early 2020s). Libraries were constructed by the immunoSEQ multiplex PCR assay. TCRdb carries this immuneACCESS record with in-frame sequences only. Its versions omit some clonotypes, under half of them owing to an unresolved V gene in the studies checked, with the rest unexplained. The sample includes some 300,000 clones, with roughly 90% observed a single time. Around 0.98% of the sample goes to the ten largest clones. Source material: peripheral blood. These receptors all come from a woman in her thirties or forties with COVID-19, enrolled during active disease.

The chain is built from TRBV27 and TRBJ2-6; D is unclear. Germline V gene sequence: CDR1 MNHEY, CDR2 SMNVEV (reference sequence). The CDR3 runs 19 residues. V shed 5 bases and J shed 3 bases, with 23 bases lying between them. The CDR3: CASSELVTAVSFGANVLTF. CDR3 coding DNA: TGTGCCAGCAGTGAATTGGTTACAGCCGTGTCCTTTGGGGCCAACGTCCTGACTTTC.

This rearrangement joins TRBV28 to TRBJ2-4; 7 nucleotides line up with TRBD2. The CDR3 contains 15 residues. The germline CDR1 and CDR2 sequences are MDHEN and SYDVKM. Losses at the gene ends were 10 bases for V and 4 bases for J; bases not matched to a gene: 13. The CDR3 region has the DNA TGTGCCACCAACCCTTTTGGGGGAGGGAAAAACATTCAGTACTTC. Its protein product is CATNPFGGGKNIQYF.

This rearrangement joins TRBV18 to TRBJ1-1; 10 bases are a match to TRBD1. Per the germline V gene, CDR1 is KGHSH and CDR2 is LQKENI. The CDR3 extends over 18 amino acids. V lost 5 bases, J lost 3 bases, and 15 bases stayed unmatched. The chain's CDR3 is CASSILTGGGNSDTEAFF. In DNA form, the CDR3 reads TGTGCCAGCTCAATACTGACAGGGGGCGGTAATAGCGACACTGAAGCTTTCTTT. Using reference TRBV18 and TRBJ1-1 for the parts outside the CDR3, the full variable domain is NAGVMQNPRHLVRRRGQEARLRCSPMKGHSHVYWYRQLPEEGLKFMVYLQKENIIDESGMPKERFSAEFPKEGPSILRIQQVVRGDSAAYFCASSILTGGGNSDTEAFFGQGTRLTVV.

The chain employs TRBV6-2 or TRBV6-3 and TRBJ2-1; TRBD2 matches at 8 bases. The germline V gene encodes CDR1 MNHEY and CDR2 SVGEGT. Trimming removed 0 bases from V and 9 bases from J; junction bases left unmatched: 1. This CDR3 is built from 13 residues. For the CDR3, the DNA is TGTGCCAGCAGTTACTCGCTAGCGGGTGAGCAGTTCTTC. Translation gives CASSYSLAGEQFF.

This rearrangement joins TRBV5-4 to TRBJ2-7, with 10 bases aligning to TRBD1. Trimming cost V 2 bases and J 5 bases; bases outside gene matches: 4. Germline V gene data show CDR1 as SGHNT and CDR2 as YYREEE (reference sequence). The CDR3 length is 14 residues. CDR3 residues: CASSFRDRGHEQYF. For the CDR3, the DNA is TGTGCCAGCAGCTTCCGGGACAGGGGCCACGAGCAGTACTTC.

V is TRBV18 and J is TRBJ2-5; a possible D gene is TRBD2 (6 bases). V was trimmed by 2 bases and J by 5 bases, leaving 15 bases between them. This CDR3 is built from 15 residues. Germline CDR1 KGHSH, CDR2 LQKENI. CDR3 loop: CASSPIELARETQYF. For the CDR3, the DNA is TGTGCCAGCTCACCAATCGAACTAGCTCGGGAGACCCAGTACTTC.

Of note for this clone: The same CDR3 is also encoded by other DNA sequences in this sample. J is TRBJ2-3 and V is TRBV6-4; the match to TRBD2 covers 9 bases. The V segment lost 0 bases and the J segment 4 bases; nucleotides outside the gene matches: 2. This CDR3 spans 15 amino acids. The germline gives CDR1 MRHNA, CDR2 SNTAGT. The DNA of the CDR3 is TGTGCCAGCAGTGACTCGGCGGGGGGGCCAGATACGCAGTATTTT. Protein: CASSDSAGGPDTQYF.

The genes are TRBV7-9 and TRBJ2-7, with a weak D call TRBD1 (6 bases). Per germline, CDR1 SEHNR and CDR2 FQNEAQ (reference sequence). The CDR3 consists of 13 residues. Between the trimmed V and J ends, which lost 3 bases and 1 base, there was a span of 7 bases. This chain's CDR3 is CASSFGQSYEQYF. DNA of the CDR3: TGTGCCAGCAGCTTCGGACAGTCCTACGAGCAGTACTTC. Based on the CDR3 plus reference TRBV7-9 and TRBJ2-7, the full variable domain is DTGVSQNPRHKITKRGQNVTFRCDPISEHNRLYWYRQTLGQGPEFLTYFQNEAQLEKSRLLSDRFSAERPKGSFSTLEIQRTEQGDSAMYLCASSFGQSYEQYFGPGTRLTVT.

There are many counts of this clone. The chain recombines TRBV28 with TRBJ2-7; TRBD2 matches 7 bases. Per the germline V gene, CDR1 is MDHEN and CDR2 is SYDVKM. This CDR3 is 16 amino acids long. V shed 2 bases and J 3 bases; nucleotides not matched to a gene: 10. In DNA, the CDR3 is TGTGCCAGCAGTTTACCATCGGGAGGCCTGGGCTACGAGCAGTACTTC. Protein: CASSLPSGGLGYEQYF.

The chain carries TRBV6-2 or TRBV6-3 and TRBJ1-6; D is possibly TRBD1 (5 bases). The CDR3 runs 17 residues. Germline CDR1 reads MNHEY; CDR2 reads SVGEGT. Trimming left V 7 bases short and J 3 bases short, with 19 bases between. CDR3 DNA: TGTGCCAGCACCCCAACCGACAGAAACCGCTATAATTCACCCCTCCACTTT. It codes for CASTPTDRNRYNSPLHF.

This clone occurred a few times. CDR3 sequence: CAISRSGGQNYNEQFF. CDR3 coding DNA: TGTGCCATCAGTCGAAGCGGGGGACAAAATTACAATGAGCAGTTCTTC. This chain joins TRBV10-3 and TRBJ2-1; 8 nucleotides align to TRBD2. V lost 5 bases and J lost 4; bases outside the gene matches: 10. CDR1 is ENHRY, CDR2 SYGVKD, per germline. The CDR3 is made up of 16 amino acids.

V is TRBV9 and J is TRBJ1-2; 10 positions agree with TRBD1. The junction had 7 bases not matched to a gene; V was cut back by 3 bases and J by 5 bases. CDR3 length equals 15 residues. CDR1 is SGDLS and CDR2 is YYNGEE in the germline V gene. CDR3 sequence (DNA): TGTGCCAGCAGCGCCGGACAGGGGGTTGGTTATGGCTACACCTTC. Its protein is CASSAGQGVGYGYTF.

This clone appeared a single time. The rearrangement uses TRBV7-9 and TRBJ1-1; possible D gene TRBD1, 6 bases. The CDR3 runs 14 residues. Looked up from germline, CDR1 is SEHNR and CDR2 is FQNEAQ (reference sequence). The germline V and J ends were trimmed by 5 bases and 5 bases, with 15 bases remaining between them. CDR3 in amino acids: CASSTRGGGTEAFF. CDR3 nucleotides: TGTGCCAGCAGCACAAGGGGAGGGGGGACTGAAGCTTTCTTT. Complete variable domain (other parts from reference TRBV7-9 and TRBJ1-1): DTGVSQNPRHKITKRGQNVTFRCDPISEHNRLYWYRQTLGQGPEFLTYFQNEAQLEKSRLLSDRFSAERPKGSFSTLEIQRTEQGDSAMYLCASSTRGGGTEAFFGQGTRLTVV.

This chain connects TRBV5-1 to TRBJ2-5, with 7 bases aligning to TRBD2. Trimming took 8 bases from V and 5 from J; bases not matched to a gene: 6. This CDR3 has 12 amino acids. Germline lookup yields CDR1 SGHRS and CDR2 YFSETQ. CDR3 coding DNA: TGCGCCAGTGGGGGGGAAACGGAGACCCAGTACTTC. As protein: CASGGETETQYF.

CDR3 loop: CASSRTGTSGGAIRFEQFF. CDR3 nucleotide sequence: TGTGCCAGCAGCCGCACCGGGACTAGCGGGGGGGCGATTAGATTTGAGCAGTTCTTC. V and J are TRBV11-2 and TRBJ2-1, with 16 bases lining up with TRBD2. Per germline, CDR1 SGHAT and CDR2 FQNNGV. V lost 5 bases and J lost 9; bases outside the gene matches: 16. CDR3 length: 19 residues.

J is TRBJ2-3 and V is TRBV5-1; no clear D gene. The V gene's germline CDR1 is SGHRS and CDR2 YFSETQ. Trimming removed 2 bases at V and 2 bases at J, with 9 bases between. CDR3 length: 14 residues. The CDR3 DNA follows: TGCGCCAGCAGCTTACGCGCTACCACAGATACGCAGTATTTT. Translating gives CASSLRATTDTQYF.

The rearrangement uses TRBV27 and TRBJ1-2; tentative D call: TRBD1 (6 bases). Germline V gene sequence: CDR1 MNHEY, CDR2 SMNVEV (reference sequence). Trimming took 5 bases from V and 8 from J, leaving 15 bases between them. The CDR3 contains 13 residues. As DNA, the CDR3 is TGTGCCAGCAGTCTCTACAGGGAGAAGGGCTACACCTTC. Its protein is CASSLYREKGYTF.

J is TRBJ1-4 and V is TRBV19, with D uncertain. Trimming shortened V by 7 bases and J by 0 bases, and 9 bases separated the two germline ends. Germline CDR1 reads LNHDA; CDR2 reads SQIVND (reference sequence). CDR3 length equals 14 residues. The CDR3 bases are TGTGCCAGTATCGGCGGTGCAACTAATGAAAAACTGTTTTTT. Translated: CASIGGATNEKLFF.

The J gene is TRBJ2-4, the V gene TRBV27, with 9 bases identical to TRBD1. This CDR3 is built from 15 residues. Germline V gives CDR1 MNHEY, CDR2 SMNVEV (reference sequence). The V segment lost 4 bases and the J segment 9 bases; nucleotides outside the gene matches: 10. The CDR3 sequence is CASSSRGTGIAIQYF. The CDR3, as DNA: TGTGCCAGCAGTTCCCGAGGGACAGGGATCGCCATTCAGTACTTC.

This sequence joins TRBV28 and TRBJ2-3; D ambiguous. The CDR3 runs 12 residues. V was trimmed by 6 bases and J by 5 bases, leaving 9 bases between them. In germline, CDR1 is MDHEN, CDR2 SYDVKM. This CDR3 reads CASRHTGDTQYF. The DNA for the CDR3 is TGTGCCAGCAGACATACGGGAGATACGCAGTATTTT.

The rearrangement links TRBV18 to TRBJ2-2, with 7 bases lining up with TRBD2. The V gene's germline CDR1 is KGHSH and CDR2 LQKENI. The V gene end was trimmed by 1 base and the J gene end by 0 bases; junction bases not matched to a gene: 5. This CDR3 region has 17 residues. CDR3 amino acids: CASSPLRLAANTGELFF. CDR3 DNA: TGTGCCAGCTCACCACTCCGACTAGCTGCGAACACCGGGGAGCTGTTTTTT. The full variable domain, rest sourced from reference TRBV18 and TRBJ2-2, is NAGVMQNPRHLVRRRGQEARLRCSPMKGHSHVYWYRQLPEEGLKFMVYLQKENIIDESGMPKERFSAEFPKEGPSILRIQQVVRGDSAAYFCASSPLRLAANTGELFFGEGSRLTVL.

V gene TRBV19 combines with J gene TRBJ1-6; the match to TRBD1 covers 7 bases. This CDR3 contains 12 residues. From germline, CDR1 is LNHDA and CDR2 SQIVND (reference sequence). V was clipped by 5 bases and J by 15 bases; unmatched bases: 7. The CDR3 coding sequence is TGTGCCAGTAGTTCGACAGGGTATCGCCTCCACTTT. This gives the protein CASSSTGYRLHF.

The chain joins TRBV18 to TRBJ2-7; TRBD2 might be the D (5 bases). The CDR3 totals 14 residues. Trimming removed 6 bases from V and 2 bases from J, with 14 bases in between. Germline V gene sequence: CDR1 KGHSH, CDR2 LQKENI. The CDR3, as DNA: TGTGCCAGCTCTTTATATTCCGGGACCTACGAGCAGTACTTC. Protein: CASSLYSGTYEQYF.

V is TRBV7-3 and J is TRBJ2-2; no clear D. There are 12 residues in the CDR3. In germline, CDR1 is SGHTA, CDR2 FQGTGA. Trimming pared 3 bases from V and 5 bases from J, leaving 4 bases between. DNA of the CDR3: TGTGCCAGCAGCTTTCAGACCGGGGAGCTGTTTTTT. Translating gives CASSFQTGELFF.

The V call is TRBV5-4, the J call TRBJ2-7; 7 positions agree with TRBD2. V gave up 0 bases and J gave up 4 bases; unmatched junction bases: 10. Germline CDR1 is SGHNT and CDR2 is YYREEE (reference sequence). CDR3 length: 16 residues. The CDR3 bases are TGTGCCAGCAGCTTGGGTCGGGCGGGAGCTAATTACGAGCAGTACTTC. Translated: CASSLGRAGANYEQYF.

The gene calls are TRBV12-3 or TRBV12-4 and TRBJ1-6; D is undetermined. CDR3 length: 13 residues. Deletions cut 5 bases from V and 8 bases from J, with 10 bases between. The CDR3: CASSLTGDSPLHF. CDR3 nucleotides: TGTGCCAGCAGTCTTACCGGAGATTCACCCCTCCACTTT.